Listed here are 14 T cell receptor beta chains from one sample, sequenced in a study of T cell responses to AZD1222 COVID-19 vaccine. The table came from immunoSEQ multiplex PCR; TCRdb's copy has only in-frame clones and leaves some out. The data hold some 190,000 clones, with roughly 94% observed a single time. Sequencing used peripheral blood, obtained 28 days after the second dose of the MenACWY control vaccine. These receptors all stem from an adult who received the MenACWY meningococcal vaccine as a control.

This chain links TRBV10-3 with TRBJ2-7; possibly TRBD2 for D (5 bases). From germline, CDR1 is ENHRY and CDR2 SYGVKD. V was trimmed by 2 bases and J by 3 bases, leaving 8 bases between them. This CDR3 is 13 amino acids long. The CDR3 DNA reads TGTGCCATCAGTGAGGAGGGAGTCTACGAGCAGTACTTC. This translates into CAISEEGVYEQYF.

This chain joins TRBV7-8 and TRBJ2-7; D gene ambiguous. Germline CDR1 is SGHVS and CDR2 is FQNEAQ. The ends were cut back, 1 base at V and 8 bases at J, with 15 bases in the middle. CDR3 size: 14 residues. The CDR3 protein is CASSLEGYLVKQYF. CDR3 sequence (DNA): TGTGCCAGCAGCTTAGAGGGCTACCTCGTAAAGCAGTACTTC.

The chain recombines TRBV30 with TRBJ1-5; D is possibly TRBD1 (5 bases). V lost 1 base and J 6 bases, leaving 16 bases between the germline ends. The length of the CDR3 is 15 residues. Germline lookup yields CDR1 GTSNPN and CDR2 SVGIG (reference sequence). CDR3 in amino acids: CAWSGVGGVGQPQHF. CDR3 coding DNA: TGTGCCTGGAGTGGGGTCGGAGGGGTCGGTCAGCCCCAGCATTTT.

The J gene is TRBJ2-7, the V gene TRBV4-1; D tentatively reads TRBD1 or TRBD2 (6 bases each). CDR3 length: 15 residues. V was cut by 4 bases and J by 2 bases, with 15 bases left in between. The germline V gene has CDR1 MGHRA and CDR2 YSYEKL. This CDR3 is CASSPTSGAAYEQYF. In DNA form, the CDR3 reads TGCGCCAGCAGCCCCACGTCGGGGGCGGCCTACGAGCAGTACTTC.

Here the CDR3 reads CATSDLGLDTDTQYF. Here the CDR3 DNA reads TGTGCCACCAGTGATTTGGGACTAGACACAGATACGCAGTATTTT. The rearrangement joins TRBV24-1 to TRBJ2-3, with 7 positions matching TRBD2. Unmatched junction bases numbered 1, after V lost 0 bases and J lost 2 bases. The CDR3 totals 15 residues. Germline assignment: CDR1 KGHDR and CDR2 SFDVKD.

The chain is built from TRBV14 and TRBJ2-7; a weak D match, TRBD2 (6 bases). There are 12 residues in the CDR3. With 1 base removed from V and 8 bases from J, the gap between germline ends came to 9 bases. The germline gives CDR1 SGHDN, CDR2 FVKESK. The CDR3 nucleotides are TGTGCCAGCAGCCAAGGCGGGGATAAGCAGTACTTC. This encodes CASSQGGDKQYF.

This sequence joins TRBV27 and TRBJ1-5; D might be TRBD1 (5 bases). CDR1 is MNHEY and CDR2 is SMNVEV in the germline V gene (reference sequence). The CDR3 runs to 15 residues. V was trimmed by 2 bases and J by 4 bases, leaving 12 bases between them. For the CDR3, the DNA is TGTGCCAGCAGTTTAGCAGGGAGGAGGAATCAGCCCCAGCATTTT. Translated: CASSLAGRRNQPQHF.

The chain is built from TRBV28 and TRBJ2-7; no clear D. The CDR3 has 11 amino acids. Per germline, CDR1 MDHEN and CDR2 SYDVKM. Trimming shortened V by 5 bases and J by 5 bases, and 7 bases separated the two germline ends. CDR3 bases: TGTGCCAGCAGTCCCCGGGACGAGCAGTACTTC. As protein: CASSPRDEQYF.

This sequence joins TRBV19 and TRBJ2-2; 11 bases are shared with TRBD2. The V gene end was trimmed by 6 bases and the J gene end by 4 bases; junction bases not matched to a gene: 13. This CDR3 region has 18 residues. The germline gives CDR1 LNHDA, CDR2 SQIVND (reference sequence). As DNA, the CDR3 is TGTGCCAGTAGCCCAGCTAGACTAGCGGGACTCGGCACCGGGGAGCTGTTTTTT. Translated: CASSPARLAGLGTGELFF. The whole variable domain, remainder taken from reference TRBV19 and TRBJ2-2, is DGGITQSPKYLFRKEGQNVTLSCEQNLNHDAMYWYRQDPGQGLRLIYYSQIVNDFQKGDIAEGYSVSREKKESFPLTVTSAQKNPTAFYLCASSPARLAGLGTGELFFGEGSRLTVL.

This chain uses TRBV2 with TRBJ1-6; the D gene is possibly TRBD1 (5 bases). Germline CDR1 SNHLY, CDR2 FYNNEI. V shed 8 bases and J shed 7 bases, with 9 bases lying between them. This CDR3 comprises 12 residues. The CDR3 loop reads CASWGGNSPLHF. The CDR3 coding sequence is TGTGCCAGCTGGGGCGGCAATTCACCCCTCCACTTT.

The chain uses TRBV28 and TRBJ1-3; D uncertain. The germline V gene encodes CDR1 MDHEN and CDR2 SYDVKM. V dropped 3 bases and J dropped 7 bases, with 13 bases sitting between them. There are 14 residues in the CDR3. CDR3 sequence reads: CASSFAQTGNTIYF. In DNA, the CDR3 is TGTGCCAGCAGTTTCGCACAAACGGGGAACACCATATATTTT.

The chain's CDR3 is CASSPTDGNRYTF. The CDR3 DNA reads TGCGCCAGCAGCCCAACAGACGGAAATCGCTACACCTTC. The V and J genes are TRBV5-1 and TRBJ1-2, with D unresolved. CDR3 length equals 13 residues. The ends were cut back, 4 bases at V and 9 bases at J, with 16 bases in the middle. The V gene's germline CDR1 is SGHRS and CDR2 YFSETQ.

This clone appeared a single time. The chain couples TRBV13 to TRBJ2-7, with 7 bases aligning to TRBD1. CDR3 size: 14 residues. The ends lost 6 bases at V and 3 bases at J; junction bases unmatched: 8. Germline loops: CDR1 PRHDT, CDR2 FYEKMQ (reference sequence). Here the CDR3 DNA reads TGTGCCAGCAGGCTTGGCCGGGACAGCTACGAGCAGTACTTC. Its translation: CASRLGRDSYEQYF.

This clone has a single count. The genes are TRBV5-6 and TRBJ1-3, with 11 bases fitting TRBD1. CDR3 size: 16 residues. Germline V lookup: CDR1 SGHDT, CDR2 YYEEEE. J gave up 4 bases and V 4 bases, and 7 bases lay outside the gene matches. The CDR3 DNA reads TGTGCCAGCAGCGGGACAGGGGGTTGGAGCGGAAACACCATATATTTT. Amino acid sequence: CASSGTGGWSGNTIYF.